These 9 T cell receptor beta chains share one sample of origin, sequenced in a study of blood T cell repertoires in COVID-19. Only in-frame clones appear in the TCRdb table, and some are missing; sequencing was by immunoSEQ multiplex PCR. The repertoire has approximately 97,000 clones, 70% to 90% of them found once; the top ten carry around 2%. The sample was peripheral blood. The receptors shown here come from a man aged 50 or older with active COVID-19.

The CDR3 loop reads CASSHPSGGEQYF. The CDR3 DNA follows: TGTGCCAGCAGCCATCCCTCCGGTGGCGAGCAGTACTTC. J is TRBJ2-7 and V is TRBV4-2; no clear D gene. Trimming pared 3 bases from V and 6 bases from J, leaving 12 bases between. The CDR3 totals 13 residues. The germline CDR1 and CDR2 sequences are LGHNA and YNFKEQ.

The count of this clone is one. The rearrangement links TRBV11-3 to TRBJ2-1; 16 bases fit TRBD2. V gave up 3 bases and J gave up 15 bases; unmatched junction bases: 5. The germline V gene has CDR1 SGHNT and CDR2 YENEEA. The CDR3 contains 14 residues. The CDR3 bases are TGTGCCAGCAGCTTGGGGACTAGCGGGGGGGCCTGGTTCTTC. Translating gives CASSLGTSGGAWFF.

The gene calls are TRBV6-1 and TRBJ2-3; the match to TRBD2 covers 7 bases. Germline CDR1 and CDR2: MNHNS and SASEGT. CDR3 size: 15 residues. Unmatched junction bases numbered 8, after V lost 6 bases and J lost 2 bases. CDR3 sequence (DNA): TGTGCCAGCAGCCTCGTGGGGGGGGTCACAGATACGCAGTATTTT. It translates to CASSLVGGVTDTQYF.

The chain joins TRBV5-4 to TRBJ2-3; D is uncertain. This CDR3 has 12 amino acids. Germline CDR1 SGHNT, CDR2 YYREEE (reference sequence). With 5 bases removed from V and 6 bases from J, the gap between germline ends came to 10 bases. CDR3 DNA: TGTGCCAGCAGTGGCTGGCTGGATACGCAGTATTTT. Translated, it gives CASSGWLDTQYF.

The chain couples TRBV11-3 to TRBJ2-7; 8 bases map to TRBD1. The V and J ends lost 6 bases and 4 bases, in that order; junction bases with no gene match: 11. Germline assignment: CDR1 SGHNT and CDR2 YENEEA. The CDR3 length is 15 residues. This CDR3 is CASSPGQGAGYEQYF. The CDR3 bases are TGTGCCAGCAGTCCTGGACAGGGTGCTGGTTACGAGCAGTACTTC.

The chain is built from TRBV7-9 and TRBJ2-7, with 7 bases aligning to TRBD1. The CDR3 covers 15 residues. With 7 bases clipped from V and 1 base from J, the junction kept 10 bases outside the gene matches. Germline V gene lookup returns CDR1 SEHNR and CDR2 FQNEAQ (reference sequence). The CDR3 loop reads CASILDRIDSYEQYF. CDR3 in DNA: TGTGCCAGCATCTTGGACAGGATCGATTCCTACGAGCAGTACTTC. The full variable domain, in which reference TRBV7-9 and TRBJ2-7 provide the parts outside the CDR3, is DTGVSQNPRHKITKRGQNVTFRCDPISEHNRLYWYRQTLGQGPEFLTYFQNEAQLEKSRLLSDRFSAERPKGSFSTLEIQRTEQGDSAMYLCASILDRIDSYEQYFGPGTRLTVT.

The chain has TRBV5-6 and TRBJ2-2; 11 bases map to TRBD2. V shed 7 bases, J shed 2 bases, and the junction held 16 bases outside the gene matches. CDR3 length equals 19 residues. The germline V gene encodes CDR1 SGHDT and CDR2 YYEEEE. Written as DNA, the CDR3 is TGTGCCAGCCATCCGCGAGGGGTAGCGGGGGGGCCCAACACCGGGGAGCTGTTTTTT. This translates into CASHPRGVAGGPNTGELFF.

J is TRBJ1-4 and V is TRBV2, with TRBD1 matching over 7 bases. CDR3 length equals 15 residues. CDR1 and CDR2 from the germline V gene are SNHLY and FYNNEI. Trimming cost V 6 bases and J 10 bases; bases outside gene matches: 14. The CDR3 DNA reads TGTGCCAGCAGGCCACAGGGGATCGATGGGGTAAAACTGTTTTTT. Translated, it gives CASRPQGIDGVKLFF.

The V call is TRBV7-8, the J call TRBJ1-2; TRBD1 matches 9 bases. V was clipped by 5 bases and J by 7 bases; unmatched bases: 11. Looked up from germline, CDR1 is SGHVS and CDR2 is FQNEAQ. This CDR3 has 15 residues. CDR3 in amino acids: CASSPKPGQGSGYTF. CDR3 DNA sequence: TGTGCCAGCAGCCCAAAGCCGGGACAGGGTAGTGGCTACACCTTC.